One and the same sample provided the 3 T cell receptor beta chains below, sequenced in a study of cytomegalovirus exposure and HLA in healthy donors. This PCR relied on a set of 60 Vbeta primers and 13 Jbeta primers. Sequenced by immunoSEQ multiplex PCR; TCRdb stores in-frame clones only, minus some. The sample contains 120,000 or so clones, about 80% of which appear only once. The sequenced material came from PBMCs. The receptor set was obtained from a man aged 25-40 years in good health and CMV-seropositive.

The J gene is TRBJ1-1, the V gene TRBV28; D might be TRBD1 (6 bases). V shed 1 base and J shed 5 bases, with 11 bases lying between them. This CDR3 is built from 14 residues. The V gene's germline CDR1 is MDHEN and CDR2 SYDVKM. The CDR3 is CASSLFGGLTEAFF. The DNA for the CDR3 is TGTGCCAGCAGTTTATTCGGGGGGCTAACTGAAGCTTTCTTT.

The rearrangement links TRBV9 to TRBJ2-3; 10 bases map to TRBD2. There are 15 residues in the CDR3. Germline CDR1 is SGDLS and CDR2 is YYNGEE. V lost 2 bases, J lost 4 bases, and 4 bases stayed unmatched. The CDR3 nucleotides read TGTGCCAGCAGCGTTCACGGGACTAGCGCAGATACGCAGTATTTT. Translating gives CASSVHGTSADTQYF.

The chain employs TRBV10-1 and TRBJ2-1; D is uncertain. This CDR3 spans 13 amino acids. V was clipped by 4 bases and J by 2 bases, with 6 bases between them. The germline V gene encodes CDR1 WNHNN and CDR2 SYGVQD (reference sequence). For the CDR3, the DNA is TGCGCCAGCAGTGTCGGTCCCTACAATGAGCAGTTCTTC. Its translation: CASSVGPYNEQFF.